Listed below are T cell receptor beta chains from one sample, sequenced in a study of blood T cells in healthy people across ages. TCRdb independently ran MiXCR on the 5' RACE reads; one entry per CDR3 protein. In the table there are approximately 800,000 distinct CDR3 sequences, around 50% of which are singletons. Sequenced input: blood. The source is a man aged 80 or over in good health. CDR3s include the opening cysteine and the closing phenylalanine or tryptophan. The D gene is left open where the match is weak. Size values are once, few and many counts, or a class for expanded clones, and some rows have none.

v_gene	j_gene	d_gene	abundance	CDR3aa	CDR3nt
TRBV5-1	TRBJ2-5	-	once	CASSQNWGPQETQYF	TGCGCCAGCAGTCAAAACTGGGGACCACAAGAGACCCAGTACTTC
TRBV3-1	TRBJ2-5	-	-	CASSLGPGAEETQYF	TGTGCCAGCAGCCTCGGCCCAGGGGCAGAGGAGACCCAGTACTTC
TRBV5-1	TRBJ2-7	-	-	CASSLVANAYNEQYF	TGCGCCAGCAGCTTGGTAGCAAACGCCTACAATGAGCAGTACTTC
TRBV5-1	TRBJ2-5	TRBD2	few	CASSLRTSGRKTETQYF	TGCGCCAGCAGCCTCCGGACTAGCGGGAGGAAAACGGAGACCCAGTACTTC
TRBV12-3/TRBV12-4	TRBJ2-7	TRBD1	-	CASRPRQGVHEQYF	TGTGCCAGCAGGCCTCGACAGGGTGTCCACGAGCAGTACTTC
TRBV7-9	TRBJ2-1	TRBD2	once	CASSPGGFVDEQFF	TGTGCCAGCAGCCCCGGGGGGTTTGTGGATGAGCAGTTCTTC
TRBV29-1	TRBJ1-5	-	-	CSVALGDNQPQHF	TGCAGCGTTGCTTTGGGGGATAATCAGCCCCAGCATTTT
TRBV28	TRBJ2-7	-	-	CASSPSQGSGYEQYF	TGTGCCAGCAGTCCCTCCCAGGGTAGCGGCTACGAGCAGTACTTC
TRBV21-1	TRBJ2-3	-	many	CASSDDDQRETDTQYF	TGTGCCAGCAGCGACGATGACCAGCGGGAGACAGATACGCAGTATTTT
TRBV7-6	TRBJ2-7	TRBD2	-	CASSPVAGGLSYEQYF	TGTGCCAGCAGCCCGGTAGCGGGAGGGTTATCCTACGAGCAGTACTTC
TRBV20-1	TRBJ1-1	TRBD1	few	CSARGSPGQGWGTEAFF	TGCAGTGCTAGGGGTTCCCCGGGACAGGGATGGGGCACTGAAGCTTTCTTT
TRBV12-3/TRBV12-4	TRBJ2-6	TRBD2	-	CASSLLLAGERGANVLTF	TGTGCCAGCAGTTTATTGCTAGCGGGAGAACGTGGGGCCAACGTCCTGACTTTC
TRBV5-1	TRBJ2-1	TRBD1	few	CASSSDRGVGNEQFF	TGCGCCAGCAGCTCGGACAGGGGTGTCGGGAATGAGCAGTTCTTC
TRBV10-3	TRBJ2-2	TRBD2	-	CAISNLAGGVTGELFF	TGTGCCATCAGCAATTTAGCGGGAGGGGTCACCGGGGAGCTGTTTTTT
TRBV2	TRBJ2-3	-	-	CATTYREGTDTQYF	TGTGCCACTACCTACAGGGAAGGCACAGATACGCAGTATTTT
TRBV28	TRBJ2-5	TRBD1	-	CASSLLGQGVGETQYF	TGTGCCAGCAGTTTATTGGGACAGGGAGTTGGAGAGACCCAGTACTTC
TRBV4-3	TRBJ2-7	-	few	CASSQNWGSYEQYF	TGCGCCAGCAGCCAGAACTGGGGCTCCTACGAGCAGTACTTC
TRBV7-2	TRBJ2-3	TRBD2	-	CASTLGGASITDTQYF	TGTGCCAGCACGCTCGGGGGGGCTAGCATTACAGATACGCAGTATTTT
TRBV14	TRBJ1-6	-	-	CASSQDHRNSPLHF	TGTGCCAGCAGCCAAGATCACAGAAATTCACCCCTCCACTTT
TRBV7-2	TRBJ1-5	-	-	CASSPQGGDQPQHF	TGTGCCAGCAGCCCCCAAGGAGGGGATCAGCCCCAGCATTTT